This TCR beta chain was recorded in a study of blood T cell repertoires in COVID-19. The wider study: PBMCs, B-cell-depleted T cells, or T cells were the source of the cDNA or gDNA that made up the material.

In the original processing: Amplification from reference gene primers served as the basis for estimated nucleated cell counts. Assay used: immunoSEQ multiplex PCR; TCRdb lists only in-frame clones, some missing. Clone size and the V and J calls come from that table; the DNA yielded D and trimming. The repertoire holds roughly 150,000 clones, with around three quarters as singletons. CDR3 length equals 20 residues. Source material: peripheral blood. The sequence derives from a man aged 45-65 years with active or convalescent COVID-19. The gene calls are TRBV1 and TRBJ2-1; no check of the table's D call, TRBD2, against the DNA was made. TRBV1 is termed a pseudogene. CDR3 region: CTSSQDRGWYTSGICYEQFF. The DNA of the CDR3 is TGCACCAGCAGCCAAGATCGGGGTTGGTATACTAGCGGTATATGCTATGAGCAGTTCTTC.